This T cell receptor beta chain appears in the sequencing data of a study of PD-1 blockade in mismatch repair-deficient tumors (dated 2017 in TCRdb). For the wider study: Between September 2013 and late 2016, the trial enrolled approximately 87 consecutive patients with approximately 13 types of mismatch repair-deficient cancer, all of whom had received prior treatment and were progressing. Tumor-associated T cell clones were tracked in the peripheral blood of patients responding to PD-1 blockade by deep sequencing of TCR CDR3 regions.

Library generation was performed with the immunoSEQ multiplex PCR assay. The immuneACCESS repertoire file appears here via TCRdb, limited to in-frame rearrangements. These files lack a portion of the clones; in checked studies, under half of the deficit traces to unresolved V genes, and the cause of the others is not known. The table for this sample lists 15,000 to 25,000 clones; about 80% of them were counted only once. Approximately 1.5% of the sample rests with the top ten. Mismatch repair deficiency in every enrolled patient was established by polymerase chain reaction or immunohistochemistry. A few patients who responded to pembrolizumab therapy underwent TCR sequencing. Pembrolizumab PD-1 blockade was prospectively tested in advanced mismatch repair-deficient cancers, regardless of tissue of origin, in the phase II trial. Peripheral blood T cell samples were collected serially, before PD-1 blockade began and at several time points afterward. Blood sampling times were reported as weeks after the first pembrolizumab dose.

The study at large found these results: Tumor-resident clones, often undetectable in blood before treatment, expanded rapidly after pembrolizumab and then contracted, generally before radiologic responses.

This clone occurred a few times. It lacks a known antigen. Base quality data are lacking; no much larger clone is found one base away. CDR1 and CDR2 are read off the germline V gene (reference sequence) as MNHEY and SMNVEV. Trimming removed 4 bases from V and 2 bases from J; the gene matches leave 18 bases unexplained. Measured from the cysteine to the phenylalanine, the CDR3 is 19 residues long. Left in the record is the CDR3 DNA by itself, 57 bases read in frame from the first base. This receptor was obtained from an adult with mismatch repair-deficient cancer. This sample comprised PBMCs, obtained 52 weeks after starting pembrolizumab. Recombination linked TRBV27 to TRBJ2-7, and TRBD2 matches 9 of the central bases. The CDR3 region reads CASSSSLFTIAGGTYEQYF. The nucleotide sequence is TGTGCCAGCAGTTCCTCCCTTTTTACGATTGCGGGAGGGACCTACGAGCAGTACTTC.